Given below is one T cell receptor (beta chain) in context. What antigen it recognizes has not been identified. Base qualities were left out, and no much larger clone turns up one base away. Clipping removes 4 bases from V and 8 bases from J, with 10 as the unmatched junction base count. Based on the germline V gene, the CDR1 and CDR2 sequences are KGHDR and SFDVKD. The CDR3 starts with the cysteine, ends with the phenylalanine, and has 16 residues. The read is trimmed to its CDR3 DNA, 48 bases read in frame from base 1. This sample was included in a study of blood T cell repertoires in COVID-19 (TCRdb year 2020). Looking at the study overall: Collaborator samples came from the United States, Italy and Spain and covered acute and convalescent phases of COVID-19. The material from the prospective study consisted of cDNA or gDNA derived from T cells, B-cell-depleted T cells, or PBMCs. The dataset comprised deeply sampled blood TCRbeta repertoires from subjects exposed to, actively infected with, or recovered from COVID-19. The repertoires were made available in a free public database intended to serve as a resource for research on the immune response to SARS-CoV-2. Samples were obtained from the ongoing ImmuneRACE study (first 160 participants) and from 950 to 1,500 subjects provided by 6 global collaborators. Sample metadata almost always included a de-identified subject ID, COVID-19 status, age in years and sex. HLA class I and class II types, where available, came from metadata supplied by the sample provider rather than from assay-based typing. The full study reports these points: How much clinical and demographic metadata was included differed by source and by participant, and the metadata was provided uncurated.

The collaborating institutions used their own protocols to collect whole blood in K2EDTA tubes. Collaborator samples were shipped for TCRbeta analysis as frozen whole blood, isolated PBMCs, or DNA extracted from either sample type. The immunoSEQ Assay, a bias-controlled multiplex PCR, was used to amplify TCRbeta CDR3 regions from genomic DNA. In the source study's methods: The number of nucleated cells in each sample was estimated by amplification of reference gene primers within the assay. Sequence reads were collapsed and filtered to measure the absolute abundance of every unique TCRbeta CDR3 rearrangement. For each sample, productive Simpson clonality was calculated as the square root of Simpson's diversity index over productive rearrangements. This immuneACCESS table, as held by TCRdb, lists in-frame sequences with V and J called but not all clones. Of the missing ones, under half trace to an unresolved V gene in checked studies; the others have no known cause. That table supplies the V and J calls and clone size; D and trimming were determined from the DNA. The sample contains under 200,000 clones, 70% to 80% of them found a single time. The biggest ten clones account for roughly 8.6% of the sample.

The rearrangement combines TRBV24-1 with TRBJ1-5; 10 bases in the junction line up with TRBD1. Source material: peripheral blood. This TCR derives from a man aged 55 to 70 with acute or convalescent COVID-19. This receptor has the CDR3 CATSEIQTGGREPQHF. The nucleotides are TGTGCCACCAGTGAAATCCAGACAGGGGGCAGGGAGCCCCAGCATTTT.